This entry lists 21 T cell receptor beta chains sequenced from one sample in a study of identical twins. Via MiXCR, TCRdb re-called the 5' RACE reads, giving one row per CDR3 protein. The top ten hold about 2.9% of the sample, which has some 440,000 distinct CDR3 sequences, roughly 24% seen once. These data were also filed under a second study, of T cells expressing NK-cell markers.

Sequencing input: CD4+ T cells sorted from blood. The receptors here all came from a woman aged 18 to 35 in good health.

The V call is TRBV18, the J call TRBJ1-2, with no clear D. Looked up from germline, CDR1 is KGHSH and CDR2 is LQKENI. The CDR3 has 14 amino acids. Trimming left V 1 base short and J 4 bases short, with 10 bases between. Here the CDR3 reads CASSPRQGRYGYTF. In nucleotides, the CDR3 is TGTGCCAGCTCACCACGCCAAGGGCGCTATGGCTACACCTTC.

The chain couples TRBV15 to TRBJ2-5; D might be TRBD1 or TRBD2, each matching 6 bases. This CDR3 comprises 16 residues. The V and J ends lost 1 base and 4 bases respectively, with 16 bases between them. In germline, CDR1 is LNHNV, CDR2 YYDKDF (reference sequence). CDR3 loop: CATSRVRYGGRETQYF. The CDR3 coding sequence is TGTGCCACCAGCAGAGTGAGATACGGGGGCAGAGAGACCCAGTACTTC.

This clonotype was found a few times. Without the conserved terminal phenylalanine or tryptophan, this CDR3 likely stems from a read error. Because the CDR3's place on the DNA is in doubt, the DNA is left out and the CDR3 is given as listed by TCRdb. V gene TRBV5-5 combines with J gene TRBJ2-7; the DNA was not used to check the table's D call, TRBD1. The CDR3 adds up to 14 amino acids, both ends counted. In germline, CDR1 is SGHKS, CDR2 YYEKEE (reference sequence). The CDR3 sequence: CASSLHPDGPPRSE.

CDR3 loop: CASSVGVGGRSIHQETQYF. In DNA form, the CDR3 reads TGTGCCAGCAGCGTAGGGGTCGGCGGGAGGTCTATCCACCAAGAGACCCAGTACTTC. The J gene is TRBJ2-5, the V gene TRBV9; TRBD2 matches at 8 bases. The V and J ends lost 0 bases and 0 bases, in that order; junction bases with no gene match: 13. Germline V gives CDR1 SGDLS, CDR2 YYNGEE. The CDR3 is 19 amino acids.

The count of this clonotype is one. The genes are TRBV18 and TRBJ2-7; 9 bases map to TRBD2. CDR1 is KGHSH, CDR2 LQKENI, per germline. The CDR3 runs to 14 residues. Germline trimming cut 3 bases from V and 3 bases from J; bases unmatched to any gene: 3. CDR3 sequence: CASSPSLAGYEQYF. CDR3 in DNA: TGTGCCAGCTCACCCTCACTAGCGGGCTACGAGCAGTACTTC.

The chain employs TRBV5-1 and TRBJ2-3; TRBD2 might be the D (7 bases). Germline CDR1 SGHRS, CDR2 YFSETQ. V dropped 1 base and J dropped 1 base, with 16 bases sitting between them. This CDR3 is 17 amino acids long. CDR3 region: CASSLSPAGARTDTQYF. The CDR3 bases are TGCGCCAGCAGCTTGTCTCCGGCGGGGGCGCGCACAGATACGCAGTATTTT.

The chain links TRBV7-2 to TRBJ2-5; D remains unclear. Germline CDR1 SGHTA, CDR2 FQGNSA. This CDR3 has 13 amino acids. Trimming left V 4 bases short and J 4 bases short, with 10 bases between. This chain's CDR3 is CASSWGSRETQYF. Here the CDR3 DNA reads TGTGCCAGCAGCTGGGGTAGCAGAGAGACCCAGTACTTC.

The genes are TRBV7-2 and TRBJ1-5; D ambiguous. The germline V gene has CDR1 SGHTA and CDR2 FQGNSA. The CDR3 contains 14 residues. V shed 2 bases and J shed 3 bases, with 8 bases lying between them. The CDR3 spells CASSLRRFNQPQHF. DNA for the CDR3: TGTGCCAGCAGCTTAAGGAGATTCAATCAGCCCCAGCATTTT.

This clonotype has more than one count but fewer than ten. The rearrangement uses TRBV20-1 and TRBJ1-6; no definite D call. The CDR3 has 15 residues. The V and J ends lost 0 bases and 0 bases respectively, with 6 bases between them. CDR1 and CDR2 from the germline V gene are DFQATT and SNEGSKA (reference sequence). CDR3 sequence reads: CSARDRSSYNSPLHF. DNA of the CDR3: TGCAGTGCTAGAGACAGGAGCTCCTATAATTCACCCCTCCACTTT.

In this sample, this clonotype turned up a few times. V gene TRBV10-3 combines with J gene TRBJ1-4, with a weak D call TRBD1 (6 bases). In germline, CDR1 is ENHRY, CDR2 SYGVKD. The V end was cut by 6 bases, the J end by 4 bases, with 12 bases between. The CDR3 has 14 amino acids. The CDR3 DNA reads as TGTGCCATCAGACAGGGCGCAGATAATGAAAAACTGTTTTTT. It encodes CAIRQGADNEKLFF.

This sequence joins TRBV3-1 and TRBJ2-3; D is uncertain. The CDR3 is 14 residues long. Between the trimmed V and J ends, which lost 0 bases and 1 base, there was a span of 5 bases. Germline assignment: CDR1 LGHDT and CDR2 YNNKEL (reference sequence). The CDR3 nucleotides are TGTGCCAGCAGCCAAGAAGGTCGCACAGATACGCAGTATTTT. Residues: CASSQEGRTDTQYF.

The chain joins TRBV5-6 to TRBJ2-1; 7 bases match TRBD2. The J segment lost 4 bases and the V segment lost 0 bases, leaving 7 bases of the junction unmatched. In germline, CDR1 is SGHDT, CDR2 YYEEEE. The CDR3 spans 16 residues. The CDR3 here is CASSLVRGSGYNEQFF. CDR3 nucleotides: TGTGCCAGCAGCTTGGTGCGGGGGTCTGGTTACAATGAGCAGTTCTTC. The full variable domain, its missing parts supplied by reference TRBV5-6 and TRBJ2-1, is DAGVTQSPTHLIKTRGQQVTLRCSPKSGHDTVSWYQQALGQGPQFIFQYYEEEERQRGNFPDRFSGHQFPNYSSELNVNALLLGDSALYLCASSLVRGSGYNEQFFGPGTRLTVL.

This chain joins TRBV29-1 and TRBJ2-7; 10 bases are shared with TRBD2. Germline V gene data show CDR1 as SQVTM and CDR2 as ANQGSEA. This CDR3 spans 12 amino acids. The trim removed 4 bases at V and 6 bases at J, leaving 3 bases unmatched. CDR3 residues: CSVALAGVEQYF. CDR3 nucleotides: TGCAGCGTTGCCCTAGCGGGAGTCGAGCAGTACTTC.

This clonotype was counted only a few times. This chain connects TRBV6-2 or TRBV6-3 to TRBJ2-1; 9 nucleotides line up with TRBD2. The CDR3 totals 15 residues. The germline V gene encodes CDR1 MNHEY and CDR2 SVGEGT. V dropped 6 bases and J dropped 11; count of bases not matched to a gene: 14. The CDR3 protein is CASRTGSSGVTQQFF. CDR3 DNA sequence: TGTGCCAGCAGAACGGGGTCTAGCGGGGTGACCCAGCAGTTCTTC.

The rearrangement links TRBV20-1 to TRBJ2-2; 8 bases agree with TRBD2. Germline assignment: CDR1 DFQATT and CDR2 SNEGSKA (reference sequence). With 3 bases clipped from V and 3 bases from J, the junction kept 9 bases outside the gene matches. CDR3 size: 16 residues. The CDR3 DNA follows: TGCAGTGCTAGGTTTACGGGGGGGCGGGACACCGGGGAGCTGTTTTTT. Its protein product is CSARFTGGRDTGELFF.

The V gene is TRBV5-1, the J gene TRBJ1-4; D might be TRBD1 (5 bases). CDR3 size: 14 residues. V was cut by 2 bases and J by 6 bases, with 11 bases left in between. Germline assignment: CDR1 SGHRS and CDR2 YFSETQ. Here the CDR3 DNA reads TGCGCCAGCAGCTTTGTAGGGGATCATGAAAAACTGTTTTTT. Its translation: CASSFVGDHEKLFF. Drawing the rest from reference TRBV5-1 and TRBJ1-4, the complete variable domain is KAGVTQTPRYLIKTRGQQVTLSCSPISGHRSVSWYQQTPGQGLQFLFEYFSETQRNKGNFPGRFSGRQFSNSRSEMNVSTLELGDSALYLCASSFVGDHEKLFFGSGTQLSVL.

The J gene is TRBJ1-2, the V gene TRBV11-2; 7 positions agree with TRBD1. Germline loops: CDR1 SGHAT, CDR2 FQNNGV. The CDR3 runs 15 residues. The V segment lost 5 bases and the J segment 0 bases; nucleotides outside the gene matches: 6. The CDR3 sequence: CASSQQTGTNYGYTF. In DNA form, the CDR3 reads TGTGCCAGCAGCCAACAGACAGGGACTAACTATGGCTACACCTTC.

The chain recombines TRBV7-2 with TRBJ2-5; no firm D call. The CDR3 sequence is 17 residues long. V lost 2 bases and J 5 bases, leaving 21 bases between the germline ends. The V gene's germline CDR1 is SGHTA and CDR2 FQGNSA. The CDR3 sequence: CASSLQFSSLGSETQYF. DNA of the CDR3: TGTGCCAGCAGCTTACAATTTAGCAGTTTGGGCTCGGAGACCCAGTACTTC.

This clonotype occurred a few times. The chain combines TRBV12-5 with TRBJ2-1; 9 nucleotides align to TRBD1. CDR1 is LGHNT and CDR2 is FRNRAP in the germline V gene. V lost 6 bases, J lost 5 bases, and 5 bases stayed unmatched. The CDR3 consists of 14 residues. The CDR3 reads CASGLRDRDNEQFF. The CDR3 DNA reads TGTGCTAGTGGCCTCCGGGACAGGGACAATGAGCAGTTCTTC.

The chain employs TRBV7-2 and TRBJ2-3; 11 nucleotides match TRBD2. This CDR3 region has 17 residues. The ends lost 3 bases at V and 4 bases at J; junction bases unmatched: 9. From germline, CDR1 is SGHTA and CDR2 FQGNSA. CDR3 residues: CASSFRQGSGRADTQYF. The CDR3 bases are TGTGCCAGCAGCTTCCGACAGGGTAGCGGGAGGGCAGATACGCAGTATTTT.

This clonotype was seen a few times. V usage is TRBV5-1 and J usage is TRBJ2-3; D ambiguous. V was clipped by 0 bases and J by 0 bases, with 8 bases between them. The CDR3 loop spans 15 amino acids. Germline loops: CDR1 SGHRS, CDR2 YFSETQ. This CDR3 reads CASSLVRVSTDTQYF. The CDR3 DNA is TGCGCCAGCAGCTTGGTCCGCGTTAGCACAGATACGCAGTATTTT.